These 5 T cell receptor beta chains originate from one sample sequenced in a study of blood T cell repertoires in COVID-19. The protocol was immunoSEQ multiplex PCR, while the TCRdb copy is restricted to in-frame clones and leaves out a portion. The sample holds a few hundred thousand clones, less than 90% seen once. The sample taken for sequencing was PBMCs or T cells enriched from blood (not recorded which). The receptors shown here come from a woman younger than 45 who had recovered from COVID-19.

The genes are TRBV27 and TRBJ2-3, with 9 bases identical to TRBD2. This CDR3 has 15 amino acids. Germline CDR1 is MNHEY and CDR2 is SMNVEV (reference sequence). V lost 6 bases to trimming and J lost 2 bases; unmatched junction nucleotides: 6. The CDR3 bases are TGTGCCAGCAGGCCTGGGACTAGCCTCACAGATACGCAGTATTTT. This encodes CASRPGTSLTDTQYF.

V and J are TRBV7-9 and TRBJ2-3; D is unclear. This CDR3 comprises 15 residues. CDR1 is SEHNR and CDR2 is FQNEAQ in the germline V gene (reference sequence). The V end was cut by 4 bases, the J end by 2 bases, with 13 bases between. CDR3 loop: CASSSQVGHTDTQYF. The CDR3 DNA sequence: TGTGCCAGCAGCTCCCAGGTTGGCCACACAGATACGCAGTATTTT. The whole variable domain, remainder taken from reference TRBV7-9 and TRBJ2-3, is DTGVSQNPRHKITKRGQNVTFRCDPISEHNRLYWYRQTLGQGPEFLTYFQNEAQLEKSRLLSDRFSAERPKGSFSTLEIQRTEQGDSAMYLCASSSQVGHTDTQYFGPGTRLTVL.

CDR3 amino acids: CASSPEGAGGYTF. The CDR3 nucleotides read TGCGCCAGCAGCCCCGAGGGGGCGGGTGGCTACACCTTC. The chain employs TRBV5-1 and TRBJ1-2; 7 nucleotides line up with TRBD1. Germline loops: CDR1 SGHRS, CDR2 YFSETQ. With V trimmed by 4 bases and J by 7 bases, 7 bases remained unmatched. The CDR3 extends over 13 amino acids.

Of note for this clone: Distinct nucleotide sequences in the sample also encode this CDR3. The chain couples TRBV18 to TRBJ2-7; no definite D call. V was clipped by 3 bases and J by 1 base, with 7 bases between them. The CDR3 is 13 residues long. The germline CDR1 and CDR2 sequences are KGHSH and LQKENI. The CDR3 region has the DNA TGTGCCAGCTCACCCGGCGGTTCCTACGAGCAGTACTTC. This gives the protein CASSPGGSYEQYF.

The chain links TRBV11-2 to TRBJ2-7, with TRBD2 as a possible D gene (6 bases). V shed 4 bases and J shed 3 bases, with 10 bases lying between them. Germline V CDR1 and CDR2: SGHAT, FQNNGV. The CDR3 is 13 amino acids. The CDR3 loop is CASSSGADYEQYF. CDR3 nucleotide sequence: TGTGCCAGCAGCTCGGGAGCGGACTACGAGCAGTACTTC. Using reference TRBV11-2 and TRBJ2-7 for the parts outside the CDR3, the full variable domain is EAGVAQSPRYKIIEKRQSVAFWCNPISGHATLYWYQQILGQGPKLLIQFQNNGVVDDSQLPKDRFSAERLKGVDSTLKIQPAKLEDSAVYLCASSSGADYEQYFGPGTRLTVT.